One and the same sample provided the 22 T cell receptor beta chains below, sequenced in a study of CD8 T cells in ankylosing spondylitis. TCRdb reprocessed the 5' RACE reads via MiXCR and lists one record per CDR3 protein. This table has 150,000 to 200,000 distinct CDR3 sequences, 9.8% appearing once. Input material: blood, either unsorted or a sorted T cell fraction (not recorded which). Source of these receptors: a female donor with ankylosing spondylitis or in good health (not recorded which).

The table lists this clonotype with many counts. The chain combines TRBV12-3 or TRBV12-4 with TRBJ1-2; 8 bases match TRBD1. J gave up 6 bases and V 7 bases, and 4 bases lay outside the gene matches. The CDR3 is 12 residues long. The CDR3 here is CASKGQAHGYTF. The CDR3 DNA reads TGTGCCAGCAAGGGACAGGCCCATGGCTACACCTTC.

The genes are TRBV5-1 and TRBJ2-3; TRBD2 agrees at 14 bases. V gave up 4 bases and J gave up 3 bases; unmatched junction bases: 7. The germline V gene has CDR1 SGHRS and CDR2 YFSETQ. The CDR3 length is 17 residues. The CDR3 bases are TGCGCCAGCAGCCCCGGACTAGCGGGAGGTGGGACAGATACGCAGTATTTT. This codes for CASSPGLAGGGTDTQYF.

This clonotype was seen only once. The CDR3 bases are TGCGCCAGCAGCCTAGCTCGGGACGATGAAAAACTGTTTTTT. It yields the protein CASSLARDDEKLFF. The chain recombines TRBV4-3 with TRBJ1-4; D perhaps matches TRBD1 (5 bases). The CDR3 length is 14 residues. Trimming pared 4 bases from V and 6 bases from J, leaving 12 bases between. Germline-derived CDR1 and CDR2 are LGHNA and YSLEER.

The rearrangement uses TRBV9 and TRBJ1-5, with 7 bases fitting TRBD1. CDR3 size: 15 residues. V shed 3 bases, J shed 4 bases, and the junction held 7 bases outside the gene matches. In germline, CDR1 is SGDLS, CDR2 YYNGEE. As DNA, the CDR3 is TGTGCCAGCAGCGAGGGGGCGCGTGGGAATCAGCCCCAGCATTTT. The encoded protein is CASSEGARGNQPQHF.

The chain employs TRBV6-2 or TRBV6-3 and TRBJ2-1, with TRBD2 identical over 11 bases. V trimming: 0 bases; J trimming: 15 bases; junction bases outside the gene matches: 7. This CDR3 region has 14 residues. The germline V gene has CDR1 MNHEY and CDR2 SVGEGT. In nucleotides, the CDR3 is TGTGCCAGCAGTTACTCGGCTAGCGGGAGGCCGTGGTTCTTC. Residues: CASSYSASGRPWFF.

This clonotype has a handful of counts. The rearrangement links TRBV6-1 to TRBJ2-1; 7 nucleotides line up with TRBD2. J lost 9 bases, V lost 7 bases, and 9 bases had no gene match. The CDR3 has 13 amino acids. In germline, CDR1 is MNHNS, CDR2 SASEGT. CDR3 sequence (DNA): TGTGCCAGCACCAGATCAAGGGAGGGTGAGCAGTTCTTC. Amino acids: CASTRSREGEQFF.

This clonotype was seen many times. The J gene is TRBJ1-4, the V gene TRBV2; D uncertain. Germline CDR1 reads SNHLY; CDR2 reads FYNNEI. The CDR3 totals 14 residues. Between the trimmed V and J ends, which lost 2 bases and 6 bases, there was a span of 10 bases. CDR3 DNA sequence: TGTGCCAGCAGTGAAACTCGAGACCATGAAAAACTGTTTTTT. Its translation is CASSETRDHEKLFF.

This clonotype has only a few counts. The V gene is TRBV28, the J gene TRBJ2-1, with TRBD2 matching 12 bases. Germline V gene sequence: CDR1 MDHEN, CDR2 SYDVKM. The CDR3 sequence is 16 residues long. Trimming removed 5 bases from V and 5 bases from J; junction bases left unmatched: 7. DNA of the CDR3: TGTGCCAGCAGTCGGAGGACTAGCGGGACCGACAATGAGCAGTTCTTC. It encodes CASSRRTSGTDNEQFF.

A few counts support this clonotype. The V and J genes are TRBV6-2 or TRBV6-3 and TRBJ2-3; no clear D. This CDR3 is 13 amino acids long. V shed 6 bases and J shed 2 bases, with 9 bases lying between them. The V gene's germline CDR1 is MNHEY and CDR2 SVGEGT. The CDR3 loop is CASSLLLTDTQYF. The CDR3 DNA follows: TGTGCCAGCAGCCTCCTTCTCACAGATACGCAGTATTTT.

This clonotype turned up a few times. The J gene is TRBJ1-2, the V gene TRBV9; D might be TRBD1 (6 bases). Germline V gives CDR1 SGDLS, CDR2 YYNGEE. The germline V and J ends were trimmed by 5 bases and 9 bases, with 11 bases remaining between them. This CDR3 contains 11 residues. The CDR3 sequence is CASRRGESYTF. In DNA, the CDR3 is TGTGCCAGCAGAAGGGGGGAAAGCTACACCTTC.

This clonotype was counted ten times or more. The J gene is TRBJ2-1, the V gene TRBV7-2; 8 nucleotides align to TRBD2. The CDR3 runs 15 residues. From germline, CDR1 is SGHTA and CDR2 FQGNSA. V lost 5 bases, J lost 6 bases, and 9 bases stayed unmatched. The CDR3 DNA sequence: TGTGCCAGCAGCCCGCCGGGACTAGTGGCCAATGAGCAGTTCTTC. It encodes CASSPPGLVANEQFF.

This chain connects TRBV20-1 to TRBJ2-3, with 8 bases matching TRBD2. This CDR3 comprises 18 residues. Germline V gives CDR1 DFQATT, CDR2 SNEGSKA (reference sequence). With V trimmed by 1 base and J by 0 bases, 12 bases remained unmatched. The CDR3 region has the DNA TGCAGTGCTAGAGTTGGCGGGAGGACCCCGATCAGCACAGATACGCAGTATTTT. Protein: CSARVGGRTPISTDTQYF.

Regarding this clonotype: The junction and the germline gene differ at one end; a read error may be behind it. The genes are TRBV20-1 and TRBJ2-1, with a tentative D call TRBD2 (5 bases). The CDR3 has 17 amino acids. The germline V gene encodes CDR1 DFQATT and CDR2 SNEGSKA (reference sequence). This chain's CDR3 is CCARPTWMRVTYNEQFF. The CDR3 DNA is TGCTGTGCTAGACCTACTTGGATGCGGGTGACCTACAATGAGCAGTTCTTC.

The rearrangement links TRBV4-1 to TRBJ1-2; D gene uncertain. The CDR3 consists of 14 residues. Germline CDR1 and CDR2: MGHRA and YSYEKL. The ends were cut back, 5 bases at V and 0 bases at J, with 10 bases in the middle. CDR3 region: CASSAADPNYGYTF. The DNA of the CDR3 is TGCGCCAGCAGCGCAGCGGATCCTAACTATGGCTACACCTTC.

J is TRBJ2-5 and V is TRBV5-4; D is possibly TRBD2 (5 bases). V was cut by 0 bases and J by 5 bases, with 11 bases left in between. Germline CDR1 reads SGHNT; CDR2 reads YYREEE (reference sequence). CDR3 length equals 14 residues. As DNA, the CDR3 is TGTGCCAGCAGCTTGGGAGGGTTGGGGGAGACCCAGTACTTC. Its protein product is CASSLGGLGETQYF.

This clonotype was counted only a few times. The chain couples TRBV12-5 to TRBJ2-1; tentatively, D is TRBD2 (6 bases). V dropped 1 base and J dropped 6 bases, with 13 bases sitting between them. Per the germline V gene, CDR1 is LGHNT and CDR2 is FRNRAP. The CDR3 length is 15 residues. The CDR3 DNA follows: TGTGCTAGTGGTTTGGAGGGACTCACCCCCAATGAGCAGTTCTTC. Its translation: CASGLEGLTPNEQFF. The complete variable domain, with remaining parts taken from reference TRBV12-5 and TRBJ2-1, reads DARVTQTPRHKVTEMGQEVTMRCQPILGHNTVFWYRQTMMQGLELLAYFRNRAPLDDSGMPKDRFSAEMPDATLATLKIQPSEPRDSAVYFCASGLEGLTPNEQFFGPGTRLTVL.

This clonotype has only a few counts. The rearrangement uses TRBV6-5 and TRBJ1-1, with D perhaps matching TRBD1 (5 bases). The germline gives CDR1 MNHEY, CDR2 SVGAGI. The CDR3 length is 16 residues. V was cut by 0 bases and J by 0 bases, with 11 bases left in between. CDR3 protein: CASSYSTAGMNTEAFF. CDR3 DNA sequence: TGTGCCAGCAGTTACTCGACGGCAGGGATGAACACTGAAGCTTTCTTT.

This clonotype came up many times. This chain connects TRBV29-1 to TRBJ2-1; no clear D. The ends were cut back, 3 bases at V and 6 bases at J, with 9 bases in the middle. The CDR3 sequence is 12 residues long. Germline CDR1 SQVTM, CDR2 ANQGSEA. Here the CDR3 DNA reads TGCAGCGTTGAGGTCCAAGGCAATGAGCAGTTCTTC. This sequence encodes CSVEVQGNEQFF.

This clonotype has just a few counts. This sequence joins TRBV7-2 and TRBJ2-5; no reliable D call. The V gene lost 5 bases and the J gene lost 3 bases, with 13 bases spanning the gap. Per germline, CDR1 SGHTA and CDR2 FQGNSA. The CDR3 loop spans 14 amino acids. CDR3 amino acids: CASSPGLLKETQYF. DNA of the CDR3: TGTGCCAGCAGCCCCGGTCTACTTAAAGAGACCCAGTACTTC.

This clonotype showed up just a few times. The rearrangement joins TRBV24-1 to TRBJ2-1; 12 bases agree with TRBD2. The CDR3 length is 14 residues. V shed 10 bases, J shed 5 bases, and the junction held 5 bases outside the gene matches. Looked up from germline, CDR1 is KGHDR and CDR2 is SFDVKD. The CDR3 is CATSRLAGDNEQFF. The CDR3 region has the DNA TGTGCCACAAGTAGACTAGCGGGGGACAATGAGCAGTTCTTC.

The chain uses TRBV15 and TRBJ1-1, with TRBD1 matching 7 bases. Germline lookup yields CDR1 LNHNV and CDR2 YYDKDF (reference sequence). V lost 3 bases and J lost 4; bases outside the gene matches: 8. The CDR3 is 15 amino acids. The DNA for the CDR3 is TGTGCCACCAGCAGGGAGACAGGGAGAGGCACTGAAGCTTTCTTT. As protein: CATSRETGRGTEAFF.

This clonotype was found a few times. This chain uses TRBV27 with TRBJ2-5; TRBD2 matches 14 bases. Trimming removed 6 bases from V and 6 bases from J; junction bases left unmatched: 6. There are 15 residues in the CDR3. Germline CDR1 is MNHEY and CDR2 is SMNVEV (reference sequence). CDR3 in amino acids: CASSQGTSGSKTQYF. Here the CDR3 DNA reads TGTGCCAGCAGCCAGGGGACTAGCGGGAGTAAGACCCAGTACTTC.